These T cell receptor beta chains were read from a single sample in a study of cytomegalovirus exposure and HLA in healthy donors. Using immunoSEQ multiplex PCR, the repertoire was profiled, and TCRdb retains in-frame clones only, with some absent. The data contain roughly 150,000 clones, around four fifths of them singletons. Sequenced sample: PBMCs. These receptors were obtained from a male donor in good health and CMV-seronegative. Both conserved end residues are part of each CDR3. Fields, in order: CDR3 protein, CDR3 DNA, clone size, J gene, D gene, V gene. A D gene is named only where the DNA matches it firmly. Expanded clones are given a class, and other clones once, few, many or no size at all.

CASSVTGSADTQYF,TGTGCCAGCAGTGTAACGGGTAGCGCAGATACGCAGTATTTT,.,TRBJ2-3,.,TRBV25-1
CASSSGGTGVGNEQFF,TGTGCCAGCAGCTCAGGAGGGACAGGGGTGGGCAATGAGCAGTTCTTC,once,TRBJ2-1,TRBD1,TRBV7-9
CASSPAGTGFPKNIQYF,TGTGCCAGCAGCCCGGCCGGGACAGGGTTCCCCAAAAACATTCAGTACTTC,few,TRBJ2-4,TRBD1,TRBV11-1
CASSYGGRTDTQYF,TGTGCCAGCAGTTACGGCGGGAGGACAGATACGCAGTATTTT,.,TRBJ2-3,TRBD2,TRBV6-6
CASSPPSGNTGELFF,TGTGCCAGCAGCCCTCCTAGCGGGAACACCGGGGAGCTGTTTTTT,.,TRBJ2-2,TRBD2,TRBV7-3
CAWLPPDSGISGNTIYF,TGTGCCTGGTTACCTCCGGACAGCGGTATCTCTGGAAACACCATATATTTT,once,TRBJ1-3,.,TRBV30
CASSLVAGGGQETQYF,TGTGCCAGCAGCTTGGTCGCGGGCGGAGGGCAAGAGACCCAGTACTTC,few,TRBJ2-5,.,TRBV5-4
CASSGHSEAFF,TGTGCCAGCAGTGGGCATTCCGAAGCTTTCTTT,.,TRBJ1-1,.,TRBV2
CASSAGLRSEQYF,TGTGCCAGCAGCGCTGGCCTGAGGAGCGAGCAGTACTTC,.,TRBJ2-7,.,TRBV9
CASSPLSQGAGETQYF,TGTGCCAGCAGCCCTTTATCGCAGGGGGCTGGGGAGACCCAGTACTTC,.,TRBJ2-5,TRBD1,TRBV7-2
CASSRPSSGSQHEQFF,TGTGCCAGCAGCCGACCCTCTAGCGGGAGTCAGCATGAGCAGTTCTTC,.,TRBJ2-1,TRBD2,TRBV4-2
CASSLYNSYEQYF,TGTGCCAGCAGCTTATACAACTCCTACGAGCAGTACTTC,few,TRBJ2-7,.,TRBV11-2
CASRRTGNEQFF,TGTGCCAGCAGGCGGACAGGGAATGAGCAGTTCTTC,.,TRBJ2-1,TRBD1,TRBV7-9
CARASGLGQETQYF,TGTGCCAGAGCCTCAGGGTTAGGACAAGAGACCCAGTACTTC,.,TRBJ2-5,.,TRBV2
CARSLAMPLAGDDEQYF,TGTGCCAGAAGCTTGGCAATGCCGCTGGCGGGGGACGACGAGCAGTACTTC,.,TRBJ2-7,TRBD2,TRBV5-3
CAWRGSGSTDTQYF,TGTGCCTGGAGAGGTAGCGGGAGCACAGATACGCAGTATTTT,.,TRBJ2-3,TRBD2,TRBV30
CASSESKWEEETQYF,TGCGCCAGCAGTGAGTCGAAGTGGGAGGAAGAGACCCAGTACTTC,.,TRBJ2-5,.,TRBV10-1
CASSGSGRGNEQFF,TGTGCCAGCAGTGGGAGCGGGAGAGGGAATGAGCAGTTCTTC,.,TRBJ2-1,TRBD2,TRBV6-5
CASGQGARSYGYTF,TGTGCCAGCGGACAGGGGGCGCGATCCTATGGCTACACCTTC,.,TRBJ1-2,TRBD1,TRBV7-8
CASSQDMVAGGLAGELFF,TGTGCCAGCAGCCAAGATATGGTGGCGGGTGGACTGGCCGGGGAGCTGTTTTTT,.,TRBJ2-2,.,TRBV4-2
CASSSQGLANTGELFF,TGTGCCAGCAGCTCCCAGGGGCTCGCGAACACCGGGGAGCTGTTTTTT,.,TRBJ2-2,.,TRBV7-2
CASSLDGGSYSYEQYF,TGTGCCAGCAGCTTGGACGGCGGGAGTTACTCCTACGAGCAGTACTTC,.,TRBJ2-7,TRBD2,TRBV7-2
CASSPPHTGNEQYF,TGTGCCAGCTCACCACCCCATACAGGGAACGAGCAGTACTTC,.,TRBJ2-7,.,TRBV18
CASSPRGGGTYEQYF,TGCGCCAGCAGCCCCCGTGGGGGCGGTACCTACGAGCAGTACTTC,.,TRBJ2-7,.,TRBV5-1
CSVGKRLEETDYDTEAFF,TGCAGCGTTGGAAAAAGACTCGAAGAGACTGATTATGACACTGAAGCTTTCTTT,.,TRBJ1-1,.,TRBV29-1
CASSSSGTHSGNTIYF,TGTGCCAGCAGCTCTTCAGGGACACACTCTGGAAACACCATATATTTT,few,TRBJ1-3,.,TRBV7-2
CAWSSESGDTQYF,TGTGCCTGGAGTTCGGAATCGGGGGATACGCAGTATTTT,.,TRBJ2-3,.,TRBV30
CASSLANRYYGYTF,TGTGCCAGCAGCTTGGCCAACAGATACTATGGCTACACCTTC,.,TRBJ1-2,.,TRBV5-6
CASSNYRGLGTQYF,TGTGCCAGCAGCAATTACAGGGGGCTAGGGACCCAGTACTTC,.,TRBJ2-5,TRBD1,TRBV27
CASSLGGAQPQHF,TGTGCCAGCAGTTTAGGGGGGGCTCAGCCCCAGCATTTT,once,TRBJ1-5,.,TRBV27
CAAGRTANEKLFF,TGTGCCGCCGGGAGGACGGCTAATGAAAAACTGTTTTTT,.,TRBJ1-4,.,TRBV2
CAWTPGGRTRETQYF,TGTGCCTGGACTCCCGGGGGGAGAACCCGGGAGACCCAGTACTTC,.,TRBJ2-5,TRBD2,TRBV30
CASSLSESHEQYF,TGTGCCAGCAGCTTGTCCGAATCCCACGAGCAGTACTTC,.,TRBJ2-7,.,TRBV5-4
CASSHTGTSGSYEQYF,TGCGCCAGCAGCCATACCGGGACTAGCGGATCCTACGAGCAGTACTTC,once,TRBJ2-7,TRBD2,TRBV4-3
CSVLLLSGNTIYF,TGCAGCGTCCTATTGCTCTCTGGAAACACCATATATTTT,.,TRBJ1-3,.,TRBV29-1
CSANNQDTQYF,TGCAGTGCTAACAATCAAGATACGCAGTATTTT,.,TRBJ2-3,.,TRBV20-1
CASSLAITGGGNTIYF,TGTGCCAGCAGCTTAGCAATTACAGGGGGCGGTAACACCATATATTTT,.,TRBJ1-3,TRBD1,TRBV7-2